Below are 25 T cell receptor beta chains sequenced from a single sample in a study of PD-L1 blockade in urothelial cancer. The table came from immunoSEQ multiplex PCR; TCRdb's copy has only in-frame clones and leaves some out. The sample includes about 36,000 clones, over 65% of them seen just once. The time point was: peripheral blood 6 weeks after treatment start. This specimen consisted of PBMCs, obtained around atezolizumab (anti-PD-L1) treatment. These receptors all stem from a man aged 35-49 years with urothelial cancer.

The rearrangement links TRBV7-2 to TRBJ2-5; TRBD1 might be the D (7 bases). Germline-derived CDR1 and CDR2 are SGHTA and FQGNSA. V lost 5 bases, J lost 3 bases, and 13 bases lay in between. The CDR3 covers 14 residues. The CDR3 nucleotides read TGTGCCAGCAGCGCCGGGGGACAGAAAGAGACCCAGTACTTC. Translated: CASSAGGQKETQYF.

The chain combines TRBV4-1 with TRBJ1-5, with a weak D call TRBD1 (5 bases). In germline, CDR1 is MGHRA, CDR2 YSYEKL. Deletions cut 4 bases from V and 2 bases from J, with 12 bases between. CDR3 length equals 15 residues. The CDR3 loop reads CASSPQGVGNQPQHF. CDR3 bases: TGCGCCAGCAGCCCGCAGGGTGTCGGCAATCAGCCCCAGCATTTT.

The chain combines TRBV30 with TRBJ2-5; D possibly corresponds to TRBD1 (6 bases). Trimming removed 2 bases from V and 4 bases from J, with 17 bases in between. The V gene's germline CDR1 is GTSNPN and CDR2 SVGIG (reference sequence). The CDR3 sequence is 15 residues long. The CDR3 DNA reads TGTGCCTGGAGTAAATCCGGGAAAGGGGGAGAGACCCAGTACTTC. Translation gives CAWSKSGKGGETQYF.

The chain joins TRBV14 to TRBJ2-7; TRBD2 agrees at 15 bases. The CDR3 is 17 residues long. The J segment lost 8 bases and the V segment lost 1 base, leaving 9 bases of the junction unmatched. Germline loops: CDR1 SGHDN, CDR2 FVKESK. This CDR3 reads CASSQVLGLAGGPKQYF. CDR3 in DNA: TGTGCCAGCAGCCAAGTTCTCGGACTAGCGGGAGGGCCGAAGCAGTACTTC.

This rearrangement joins TRBV7-8 to TRBJ2-5; TRBD2 matches 8 bases. This CDR3 comprises 13 residues. Trimming took 5 bases from V and 4 from J; bases not matched to a gene: 3. The germline CDR1 and CDR2 sequences are SGHVS and FQNEAQ. CDR3 nucleotide sequence: TGTGCCAGCAGCGGGACTAGTAGAGAGACCCAGTACTTC. Protein: CASSGTSRETQYF.

The count of this clone is one. The CDR3: CASSLGASTDTQYF. The CDR3 DNA reads TGTGCCAGCAGCTTAGGGGCGAGCACAGATACGCAGTATTTT. The V call is TRBV5-6, the J call TRBJ2-3, with D possibly being TRBD1 (5 bases). Germline V gene sequence: CDR1 SGHDT, CDR2 YYEEEE. V was cut by 2 bases and J by 0 bases, with 7 bases left in between. The CDR3 loop spans 14 amino acids. Looking up the rest from reference TRBV5-6 and TRBJ2-3 gives the full variable domain: DAGVTQSPTHLIKTRGQQVTLRCSPKSGHDTVSWYQQALGQGPQFIFQYYEEEERQRGNFPDRFSGHQFPNYSSELNVNALLLGDSALYLCASSLGASTDTQYFGPGTRLTVL.

This clone has only a few counts. This chain connects TRBV30 to TRBJ2-7; 9 positions match TRBD1. Trimming at V came to 5 bases and at J to 6 bases, leaving 8 bases not matched to a gene. Germline assignment: CDR1 GTSNPN and CDR2 SVGIG (reference sequence). The CDR3 has 13 amino acids. CDR3 in amino acids: CAWSGTGWSEQYF. The CDR3 DNA follows: TGTGCCTGGTCCGGGACAGGGTGGAGCGAGCAGTACTTC.

V usage is TRBV29-1 and J usage is TRBJ1-2; D possibly corresponds to TRBD1 (6 bases). The CDR3 runs to 12 residues. V lost 6 bases and J 4 bases, leaving 12 bases between the germline ends. Germline V gene data show CDR1 as SQVTM and CDR2 as ANQGSEA. In DNA form, the CDR3 reads TGCAGCGTCCCAAGGGGGAGCTATGGCTACACCTTC. This codes for CSVPRGSYGYTF. The variable domain in full, completed from reference TRBV29-1 and TRBJ1-2, reads SAVISQKPSRDICQRGTSLTIQCQVDSQVTMMFWYRQQPGQSLTLIATANQGSEATYESGFVIDKFPISRPNLTFSTLTVSNMSPEDSSIYLCSVPRGSYGYTFGSGTRLTVV.

V is TRBV30 and J is TRBJ2-2; 7 nucleotides agree with TRBD2. The CDR3 totals 14 residues. Germline CDR1 and CDR2: GTSNPN and SVGIG (reference sequence). V was pared by 5 bases and J by 2 bases, with 5 bases of the junction left unmatched. Here the CDR3 reads CAWGGGRNTGELFF. The DNA of the CDR3 is TGTGCCTGGGGAGGCGGGAGAAACACCGGGGAGCTGTTTTTT.

This clone has just a few counts. The chain joins TRBV7-9 to TRBJ2-2; TRBD1 matches 7 bases. The germline V gene has CDR1 SEHNR and CDR2 FQNEAQ (reference sequence). This CDR3 spans 13 amino acids. V gave up 8 bases and J gave up 7 bases; unmatched junction bases: 7. The CDR3, as DNA: TGTGCCAGCTTCTCCCCAGGGGGCGGGGAGCTGTTTTTT. Its translation is CASFSPGGGELFF.

The V call is TRBV6-5, the J call TRBJ2-7, with 11 nucleotides matching TRBD2. Germline CDR1 MNHEY, CDR2 SVGAGI. The CDR3 consists of 15 residues. With 6 bases clipped from V and 2 bases from J, the junction kept 6 bases outside the gene matches. CDR3 bases: TGTGCCAGCAGACCAAGACTAGCGGGGACCTACGAGCAGTACTTC. Translated: CASRPRLAGTYEQYF.

The V gene is TRBV5-6, the J gene TRBJ2-7; D not certain. CDR3 size: 13 residues. Trimming left V 0 bases short and J 0 bases short, with 4 bases between. Germline assignment: CDR1 SGHDT and CDR2 YYEEEE. The CDR3 DNA is TGTGCCAGCAGCTTGGACACCTCCTACGAGCAGTACTTC. This gives the protein CASSLDTSYEQYF.

The chain links TRBV7-9 to TRBJ2-7, with 14 bases lining up with TRBD2. J gave up 9 bases and V 5 bases, and 9 bases lay outside the gene matches. Germline V gene data show CDR1 as SEHNR and CDR2 as FQNEAQ (reference sequence). CDR3 length: 15 amino acids. The CDR3, as DNA: TGTGCCAGCAGCCCGGGACTAGCGGGAGCCCTAGGGCAGTACTTC. Amino acids: CASSPGLAGALGQYF. Combining the CDR3 with reference TRBV7-9 and TRBJ2-7 gives the whole variable domain DTGVSQNPRHKITKRGQNVTFRCDPISEHNRLYWYRQTLGQGPEFLTYFQNEAQLEKSRLLSDRFSAERPKGSFSTLEIQRTEQGDSAMYLCASSPGLAGALGQYFGPGTRLTVT.

This clone appeared a single time. The rearrangement links TRBV19 to TRBJ2-1; TRBD2 matches 7 bases. Losses at the gene ends were 4 bases for V and 9 bases for J; bases not matched to a gene: 9. Germline V CDR1 and CDR2: LNHDA, SQIVND (reference sequence). The CDR3 covers 14 residues. This CDR3 is CASSSGSGVGEQFF. The CDR3 DNA follows: TGTGCCAGTAGTAGCGGGAGTGGCGTCGGTGAGCAGTTCTTC. The full variable domain, completed using reference TRBV19 and TRBJ2-1, is DGGITQSPKYLFRKEGQNVTLSCEQNLNHDAMYWYRQDPGQGLRLIYYSQIVNDFQKGDIAEGYSVSREKKESFPLTVTSAQKNPTAFYLCASSSGSGVGEQFFGPGTRLTVL.

This rearrangement joins TRBV7-9 to TRBJ2-3; TRBD2 aligns across 10 bases. This CDR3 region has 18 residues. J was trimmed by 1 base and V by 2 bases; bases with no gene match: 9. CDR1 and CDR2 (germline): SEHNR, FQNEAQ (reference sequence). The CDR3 protein is CASSLISGRAYGTDTQYF. Written as DNA, the CDR3 is TGTGCCAGCAGCTTAATCAGCGGGAGGGCCTATGGCACAGATACGCAGTATTTT.

The chain is built from TRBV7-2 and TRBJ2-5, with TRBD2 matching 11 bases. Matching the DNA end better, TRBJ2-7 makes the J call doubtful. In germline, CDR1 is SGHTA, CDR2 FQGNSA. The CDR3 is 14 residues long. CDR3 sequence reads: CASSSTSGTYEQYF. The CDR3 DNA reads TGTGCCAGCAGCTCGACTAGCGGGACCTACGAGCAGTACTTC.

Worth noting for this clone: A read error may account for a junction end that differs from germline. The chain uses TRBV6-6 and TRBJ1-5; unclear D gene. The CDR3 is 13 amino acids. Germline V CDR1 and CDR2: MNHNY, SVGAGI (reference sequence). The CDR3 DNA sequence: TGTGCCAACAGTTACGGAGCAGCTCAGCCCCAGCATTTT. Translating gives CANSYGAAQPQHF.

CDR3 in amino acids: CSVSHAVMNTEAFF. CDR3 coding DNA: TGCAGCGTTTCCCATGCGGTCATGAACACTGAAGCTTTCTTT. The V and J genes are TRBV29-1 and TRBJ1-1, with D unresolved. CDR3 length: 14 residues. In germline, CDR1 is SQVTM, CDR2 ANQGSEA. Trimming shortened V by 5 bases and J by 0 bases, and 13 bases separated the two germline ends. The entire variable domain, with the rest obtained from reference TRBV29-1 and TRBJ1-1, is as follows: SAVISQKPSRDICQRGTSLTIQCQVDSQVTMMFWYRQQPGQSLTLIATANQGSEATYESGFVIDKFPISRPNLTFSTLTVSNMSPEDSSIYLCSVSHAVMNTEAFFGQGTRLTVV.

This chain joins TRBV5-1 and TRBJ2-5, with 13 bases aligning to TRBD2. The J call is doubtful: the DNA matches TRBJ2-7 better. In germline, CDR1 is SGHRS, CDR2 YFSETQ. This CDR3 spans 16 amino acids. DNA of the CDR3: TGCGCCAGCAGCCGGACTAGCGGGAGTCTAACCTACGAGCAGTACTTC. Amino acids: CASSRTSGSLTYEQYF.

The rearrangement joins TRBV9 to TRBJ1-4; D is uncertain. Germline V gene sequence: CDR1 SGDLS, CDR2 YYNGEE. The CDR3 runs to 16 residues. With 0 bases removed from V and 5 bases from J, the gap between germline ends came to 14 bases. This CDR3 reads CASSVAPAGLNEKLFF. CDR3 nucleotides: TGTGCCAGCAGCGTAGCTCCGGCAGGCCTAAATGAAAAACTGTTTTTT.

This clone was detected only a few times. This chain connects TRBV28 to TRBJ1-2; TRBD1 is a possible D gene (5 bases). Germline CDR1 reads MDHEN; CDR2 reads SYDVKM. V lost 5 bases and J 4 bases, leaving 17 bases between the germline ends. The length of the CDR3 is 15 residues. The CDR3 loop reads CASSPSAGLGYGYTF. CDR3 nucleotides: TGTGCCAGCAGTCCCTCAGCAGGGCTCGGCTATGGCTACACCTTC.

The chain employs TRBV7-9 and TRBJ2-1; D is undetermined. The CDR3 runs 11 residues. The V gene lost 4 bases and the J gene lost 7 bases, with 5 bases spanning the gap. Looked up from germline, CDR1 is SEHNR and CDR2 is FQNEAQ (reference sequence). CDR3 in amino acids: CASSWQNEQFF. The CDR3, as DNA: TGTGCCAGCAGCTGGCAAAATGAGCAGTTCTTC.

This clone showed up just a few times. The chain combines TRBV5-1 with TRBJ1-1; D may be TRBD1 (5 bases). Trimming removed 4 bases at V and 3 bases at J, with 22 bases between. Germline-derived CDR1 and CDR2 are SGHRS and YFSETQ. The CDR3 length is 17 residues. The chain's CDR3 is CASSRIGGVGRHTEAFF. CDR3 nucleotide sequence: TGCGCCAGCAGCCGGATTGGGGGGGTAGGGCGACACACTGAAGCTTTCTTT.

The V gene is TRBV5-6, the J gene TRBJ1-4; D uncertain. Germline CDR1 SGHDT, CDR2 YYEEEE. The germline V and J ends were trimmed by 0 bases and 2 bases, with 5 bases remaining between them. The CDR3 totals 14 residues. CDR3 sequence: CASSLGQTNEKLFF. DNA for the CDR3: TGTGCCAGCAGCTTGGGGCAGACTAATGAAAAACTGTTTTTT.

The gene calls are TRBV5-1 and TRBJ2-1, with 8 bases fitting TRBD2. The CDR3 has 13 amino acids. After removal of 8 bases from V and 5 bases from J, the junction contained 6 bases not matched to a gene. The germline V gene encodes CDR1 SGHRS and CDR2 YFSETQ. The CDR3 loop reads CASQRETNNEQFF. CDR3 DNA sequence: TGCGCCAGTCAGCGGGAGACCAACAATGAGCAGTTCTTC.